This record concerns one TCR beta chain sequence. Germline V CDR1 and CDR2: MGHRA, YSYEKL. The CDR3 has 17 amino acids. J was trimmed by 8 bases and V by 4 bases; bases with no gene match: 15. Sequencing was performed with immunoSEQ multiplex PCR; in TCRdb, only in-frame clones are kept and a portion is missing. The sample lists some 150,000 clones, around 89% occurring once. The sample belongs to a study of T cell responses to AZD1222 COVID-19 vaccine. The TCR was taken from an adult in good health. The sequencing here drew on peripheral blood, taken on day 0 of AZD1222 vaccination. This chain connects TRBV4-1 to TRBJ1-4; TRBD1 aligns across 8 bases. The CDR3 loop reads CASSRTGTQAADEKLFF. The CDR3 region has the DNA TGCGCCAGCAGCCGGACAGGGACTCAGGCCGCGGACGAAAAACTGTTTTTT.